This TCR beta chain was sequenced in a study of cytomegalovirus exposure and HLA in healthy donors. Study-level results: In vitro, a few CMV-associated chains proved specific for CMV antigens.

As to this clone: What it recognizes is unknown.

The CDR3 is 20 amino acids. Germline V CDR1 and CDR2: GTSNPN, SVGIG (reference sequence). Losses at the gene ends were 3 bases for V and 1 base for J; bases not matched to a gene: 17. The PCR contained 60 Vbeta and 13 Jbeta primers. Measured with immunoSEQ multiplex PCR; TCRdb has only the in-frame clones, and not every one. This sample lists approximately 82,000 clones; its ten largest clones have approximately 1.6%. Specimen: PBMCs. The chain has TRBV30 and TRBJ2-2; 10 bases match TRBD2. The clonotype originates from a woman aged 55-69 years in good health and CMV-seronegative. The CDR3 coding sequence is TGTGCCTGGAGCCTCTTGGGGGGGACTAGCGAAAGGAAGAACACCGGGGAGCTGTTTTTT. Residues: CAWSLLGGTSERKNTGELFF.